This TCR beta chain was sequenced for a study of blood T cell repertoires in COVID-19. The overall study: PBMCs, B-cell-depleted T cells, or T cells were the source of the cDNA or gDNA that made up the material.

Only in-frame clones appear in the TCRdb table, and some are missing; sequencing was by immunoSEQ multiplex PCR. The table has about 210,000 clones, approximately 88% seen once; the top ten hold 10% to 13%. The clonotype was recovered from a man younger than 30 with acute COVID-19. Sequencing used PBMCs or T cells enriched from blood (not recorded which).

The CDR3 reads CASSLSFGQGTFTSGNTIYF. CDR3 nucleotides: TGTGCCAGCAGCTTGTCCTTTGGACAGGGGACTTTTACTTCTGGAAACACCATATATTTT. The rearrangement joins TRBV5-4 to TRBJ1-3; 9 bases fit TRBD1. Germline-derived CDR1 and CDR2 are SGHNT and YYREEE (reference sequence). V lost 1 base, J lost 1 base, and 15 bases stayed unmatched. The CDR3 loop spans 20 amino acids.